This record covers a single T cell receptor beta chain. What it binds is unknown. Stated time point: pre-sensitization, week 0. The treatment was: therapeutic diphenylcyclopropenone sensitization with weekly scalp DPC. V was shortened by 5 bases and J by 5 bases, with 15 bases between the two germline ends. The CDR3 contains 14 residues. Germline loops: CDR1 MNHEY, CDR2 SVGEGT. TCRdb re-analysed the RACE reads in MiXCR, keeping a single row per CDR3 protein. The data contain fewer than 200,000 distinct CDR3 sequences, almost 30% of them seen just once; the ten biggest clones take up under 3%. The sample is drawn from a study of human T cells and chemical hapten exposure. At the level of the study: TCR yield per sample varied, mainly due to pooled library volumes.

General study findings and limits: Significantly more large CDR3 similarity clusters arose among expanded TCRs than among controls.

The sequencing used whole blood, collected in connection with sensitization to the hapten diphenylcyclopropenone (DPC). This chain joins TRBV6-2 or TRBV6-3 and TRBJ2-5; either TRBD1 or TRBD2 may supply D (5 bases each). The sequence derives from a woman under 40 with alopecia areata. Some clones in this sample may be carry-over from other donors' samples. In nucleotides, the CDR3 is TGTGCCAGCAGTGACGGGGCCATGGATGAGACCCAGTACTTC. Residues: CASSDGAMDETQYF.